The T cell receptor beta chain under discussion was sequenced for a study of T cells in Graves' hyperthyroidism and ophthalmopathy. Findings and caveats of the study: In validation, the model predicted ophthalmopathy. These predictions came a median around 5.9 months before onset.

Regions amplified from RNA transcripts were the TCR beta CDR3 regions. The primer set for the first-round RT-PCR of the TCR CDR3 was HTBI. TCRdb processed the multiplex PCR reads anew with MiXCR; each CDR3 protein has one entry. The sample lists some 600,000 distinct CDR3 sequences; approximately 15% were seen once. The J segment lost 5 bases and the V segment lost 1 base, leaving 6 bases of the junction unmatched. There are 18 residues in the CDR3. CDR1 MGHRA and CDR2 YSYEKL come from the germline V gene. This blood was taken when hyperthyroidism was first diagnosed, before any ophthalmopathy symptoms existed. This clonotype was detected a few times. Its antigen is currently unknown.

This chain uses TRBV4-1 with TRBJ2-2; 14 nucleotides align to TRBD2. The receptor comes from a woman aged 25-40 years with Graves' hyperthyroidism that later progressed to Graves' ophthalmopathy. Sequences were obtained from blood. CDR3 sequence: CASSQGGLAGVGTGELFF. Written as DNA, the CDR3 is TGCGCCAGCAGCCAAGGGGGACTAGCGGGAGTGGGAACCGGGGAGCTGTTTTTT.